The TCR beta chain under discussion was sequenced for a study of monozygotic twins with cystic fibrosis. In the study overall: With about 16 PCR cycles, barcoded libraries came from about 2.9 micrograms of fragmented DNA. Study conclusions and caveats: Monozygotic CF twins shared more identical nucleotide clonotypes than unrelated patients. J usage was most co-twin-similar in 8 of 16 pairs, V in 13. Clonality was generally low (median roughly 0.0095), higher in the most severe patients.

To note about this clone: Its matching antigen is unknown.

Data came from immunoSEQ multiplex PCR; TCRdb stores just in-frame clones and leaves some out. The sample has over 25,000 clones, roughly 96% seen once. The ends were cut back, 5 bases at V and 0 bases at J, with 11 bases in the middle. The CDR3 extends over 16 amino acids. CDR1 is WSHSY and CDR2 is SAAADI in the germline V gene. Material for sequencing was blood. The TCR originated in a girl aged 2 to 10 with cystic fibrosis. This rearrangement joins TRBV10-2 to TRBJ2-6; perhaps TRBD1 as D (6 bases). CDR3: CASSLDRRSGANVLTF. As DNA, the CDR3 is TGCGCCAGCAGTCTTGACAGGCGCTCTGGGGCCAACGTCCTGACTTTC.